This T cell receptor (beta chain) came from a study of technical replicates of blood from four donors. CDR1 is MDHEN, CDR2 SYDVKM, per germline. J was trimmed by 13 bases and V by 6 bases; bases with no gene match: 10. CDR3 length: 13 residues. Some clones are missing from TCRdb's copy, which holds only in-frame ones; the method was immunoSEQ multiplex PCR. The sample includes about 70,000 clones, approximately 97% of them seen just once. The sequenced material came from T cells isolated from PBMCs. The chain joins TRBV28 to TRBJ2-5; 11 bases align to TRBD1. The source of this sequence is a human donor in good health. Written as DNA, the CDR3 is TGTGCCAGCAGCAAACCGGGACAGGGGGTTCGGTACTTC. Its translation: CASSKPGQGVRYF. Supplemented by reference TRBV28 and TRBJ2-5, the full variable domain reads DVKVTQSSRYLVKRTGEKVFLECVQDMDHENMFWYRQDPGLGLRLIYFSYDVKMKEKGDIPEGYSVSREKKERFSLILESASTNQTSMYLCASSKPGQGVRYFGPGTRLLVL.